These T cell receptor beta chains were read from a single sample in a study of Tregs in tolerant kidney transplant recipients. Using immunoSEQ multiplex PCR, the repertoire was profiled, and TCRdb retains in-frame clones only, with some absent. This sample has tens of thousands of clones; 93% occur once, and the top ten carry 1.6%. The source was CD4+ T cells from blood (PBMCs), collected 12 months after the transplant. These receptors all come from a human patient who received a combined kidney and bone marrow transplant. Some T cells could come from the graft donor. Each CDR3 is given without its conserved first and last residue.

V gene,CDR3 length,CDR3 protein
TRBV29-1,10,SVERGFTEAF
TRBV2,10,ASRTALDGYT
TRBV7-7,14,ASSLDRTSAYNEQF
TRBV10-3,12,AISGTSGKETQY
TRBV5-1,15,ASSLDRGLAGANVLT
TRBV29-1,11,SAQSDLNTEAF
TRBV30,13,AWRRTSGSFGELF
TRBV6-6,12,ASSRAGQPYEQY
TRBV11-2,13,ASSYRALSGNTIY
TRBV4-3,14,ASSQEWRQGAGELF
TRBV2,12,ASSEDAGGETQY
TRBV7-2,14,ASRRAGTRGFDEQF
TRBV19,11,ASSIHRDAEAF
TRBV18,12,ASSPGGDDSPLH
TRBV11-2,11,ASSLTRTGELF
TRBV5-1,12,ASSFAGGSDTQY
TRBV25-1,10,ASSAQGYGYT
TRBV20-1,9,SARPSTEAF
TRBV18,11,ASSPPELAEAY
TRBV21-1,13,ASSFTGESNNEQF
TRBV9,13,ASSTRWDRWPPLH
TRBV19,13,ASSISGLSYNEQF
TRBV11-3,10,ASSNFAYEQY
TRBV4-3,12,ASSQAGRGNEQF
TRBV18,13,ASSPPPGGHVPQY
TRBV14,16,ASSHRPGLAGGHHEQY
TRBV7-2,13,ASSFRILSGNTIY
TRBV15,13,ATRDGRGVGYGYT
TRBV25-1,13,ASSEWPRGHYGYT
TRBV29-1,12,SVAPASTTDTQY
TRBV6-1,10,ASSFSGGELF
TRBV5-4,13,ASSLALAVTDTQY
TRBV7-9,14,ASSGDRGVTNEKLF
TRBV30,15,AWSPRAGAISNYGYT
TRBV7-8,10,ASSFTGSGYT
TRBV7-9,14,ASSLNRDRGRVEQF
TRBV7-9,15,ASSLTSGPLSGNTIY
TRBV5-1,12,ASSPKQGAYEQY
TRBV27,14,ASHAFARRSNYGYT
TRBV6-5,12,ASSAIQGARGYT
TRBV27,12,ASSSTLAGNTIY
TRBV15,13,ATRSGIANTGELF
TRBV5-1,12,ASTNTRNTGELF
TRBV6-5,13,ASSRAGQGGETQY
TRBV5-1,12,ASSLQGGYTEAF
TRBV7-2,15,ASSSRWTRSAKNIQY
TRBV27,13,ASSRNRDRTYEQY
TRBV2,12,ASSANGVNTEAF
TRBV2,11,ASKGTAGQPQH
TRBV9,12,ASSDSQGGDEQY